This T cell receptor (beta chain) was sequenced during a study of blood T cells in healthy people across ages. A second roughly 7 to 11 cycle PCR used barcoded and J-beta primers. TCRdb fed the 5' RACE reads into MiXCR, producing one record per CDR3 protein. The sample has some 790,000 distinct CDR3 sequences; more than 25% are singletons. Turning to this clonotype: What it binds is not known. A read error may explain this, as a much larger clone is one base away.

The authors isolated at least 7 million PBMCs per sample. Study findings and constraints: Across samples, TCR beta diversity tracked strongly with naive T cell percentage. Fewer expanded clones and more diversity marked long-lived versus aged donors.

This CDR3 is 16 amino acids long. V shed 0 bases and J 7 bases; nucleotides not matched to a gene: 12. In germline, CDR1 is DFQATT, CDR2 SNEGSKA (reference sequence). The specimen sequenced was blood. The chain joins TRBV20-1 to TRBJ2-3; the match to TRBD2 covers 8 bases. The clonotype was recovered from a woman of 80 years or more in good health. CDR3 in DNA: TGCAGTGCTAGAGATTCAGCCAGCGGGGGTCCAAATACGCAGTATTTT. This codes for CSARDSASGGPNTQYF.